The next 9 T cell receptor beta chains were all read from a single sample in a study of CD8+ T cells in alopecia areata. Once RNA had been extracted, it was reverse transcribed into cDNA to act as the sequencing template. Profiling relied on immunoSEQ multiplex PCR, and the TCRdb table lists in-frame clones only, not all of them. The repertoire includes 150,000 to 200,000 clones, about 65% of them detected once, and 1.3% sits in the top ten. Sample treatment: oral pan-JAK inhibitor, 5-10 mg twice daily. The sample consisted of CD4+ T cells sorted from blood, taken around week 50, from a patient treated with tofacitinib. These receptors all come from a human donor with alopecia areata.

This clone has only a few counts. The chain recombines TRBV5-5 with TRBJ1-1; the D is unclear. Germline V CDR1 and CDR2: SGHKS, YYEKEE (reference sequence). The V and J ends lost 4 bases and 4 bases respectively, with 17 bases between them. The CDR3 contains 15 residues. CDR3 nucleotides: TGTGCCAGCAGCCCGGAGCAAGGGCGAGGCACTGAAGCTTTCTTT. It codes for CASSPEQGRGTEAFF.

The chain links TRBV25-1 to TRBJ1-1; no reliable D call. V was clipped by 4 bases and J by 0 bases, with 6 bases between them. The CDR3 runs 13 residues. Germline values: CDR1 MGHDK, CDR2 SYGVNS. The CDR3 bases are TGTGCCAGCAGTGCTACAGTGAACACTGAAGCTTTCTTT. As protein: CASSATVNTEAFF. The variable domain in full, completed from reference TRBV25-1 and TRBJ1-1, reads EADIYQTPRYLVIGTGKKITLECSQTMGHDKMYWYQQDPGMELHLIHYSYGVNSTEKGDLSSESTVSRIRTEHFPLTLESARPSHTSQYLCASSATVNTEAFFGQGTRLTVV.

The chain has TRBV18 and TRBJ2-5, with 8 bases fitting TRBD1. The V and J ends lost 2 bases and 5 bases, in that order; junction bases with no gene match: 4. This CDR3 region has 14 residues. Germline values: CDR1 KGHSH, CDR2 LQKENI. The CDR3 nucleotides are TGTGCCAGCTCACCAGGACAGGGACTGGAGACCCAGTACTTC. It specifies CASSPGQGLETQYF. The entire variable domain, with the rest obtained from reference TRBV18 and TRBJ2-5, is as follows: NAGVMQNPRHLVRRRGQEARLRCSPMKGHSHVYWYRQLPEEGLKFMVYLQKENIIDESGMPKERFSAEFPKEGPSILRIQQVVRGDSAAYFCASSPGQGLETQYFGPGTRLLVL.

The table lists this clone with a few counts. This chain links TRBV4-3 with TRBJ2-3; 8 bases are a match to TRBD2. Germline CDR1 and CDR2: LGHNA and YSLEER. The V segment lost 0 bases and the J segment 2 bases; nucleotides outside the gene matches: 4. CDR3 length: 16 residues. The CDR3 DNA follows: TGCGCCAGCAGCCAAGACTCAGCGGGGGCCACAGATACGCAGTATTTT. Translation gives CASSQDSAGATDTQYF.

This clone occurred a few times. This chain connects TRBV2 to TRBJ2-7; maybe TRBD1 (6 bases). In germline, CDR1 is SNHLY, CDR2 FYNNEI. V was shortened by 3 bases and J by 7 bases, with 13 bases between the two germline ends. The CDR3 sequence is 13 residues long. The CDR3 DNA reads as TGTGCCAGCAGTGACTATTGGCAGGGGGAGCAGTACTTC. It yields the protein CASSDYWQGEQYF.

The genes are TRBV29-1 and TRBJ2-7; 8 positions match TRBD1. This CDR3 is built from 16 residues. The V gene end was trimmed by 5 bases and the J gene end by 2 bases; junction bases not matched to a gene: 14. CDR1 and CDR2 (germline): SQVTM, ANQGSEA. This chain's CDR3 is CSVYGRRDRTTYEQYF. The CDR3 DNA sequence: TGCAGCGTTTACGGTCGCCGGGACAGGACCACCTACGAGCAGTACTTC.

V and J are TRBV5-1 and TRBJ1-1; D gene ambiguous. V was clipped by 3 bases and J by 6 bases, with 15 bases between them. From germline, CDR1 is SGHRS and CDR2 YFSETQ. The CDR3 length is 14 residues. The CDR3 DNA follows: TGCGCCAGCAGCTCTCAGCCTGGGGATTCTGAAGCTTTCTTT. Translated, it gives CASSSQPGDSEAFF.

J is TRBJ2-3 and V is TRBV7-3; no firm D call. V was clipped by 2 bases and J by 6 bases, with 9 bases between them. CDR1 SGHTA and CDR2 FQGTGA come from the germline V gene. CDR3 length equals 13 residues. The CDR3 spells CASSLVEADTQYF. The DNA for the CDR3 is TGTGCCAGCAGCTTAGTAGAAGCGGATACGCAGTATTTT.

The chain uses TRBV4-1 and TRBJ2-3, with D perhaps TRBD1 or TRBD2 (6 bases each). Trimming took 0 bases from V and 0 from J, leaving 13 bases between them. Per germline, CDR1 MGHRA and CDR2 YSYEKL. The CDR3 consists of 17 residues. The CDR3: CASSQEEGGFSTDTQYF. The CDR3 DNA sequence: TGCGCCAGCAGCCAAGAGGAGGGGGGTTTCAGCACAGATACGCAGTATTTT.